The 24 T cell receptor beta chains in this list originate from one sample, sequenced in a study of T cells in Graves' hyperthyroidism and ophthalmopathy. The CDR3 regions of TCR beta were amplified from RNA transcripts. HTBI primers drove first-round RT-PCR of the TCR CDR3. TCRdb reprocessed the multiplex PCR reads via MiXCR and lists one record per CDR3 protein. The sample has 250,000 to 300,000 distinct CDR3 sequences; about an eighth are singletons. Specimen: blood. These receptors were taken from a woman between 25 and 40 years old with Graves' hyperthyroidism that later progressed to Graves' ophthalmopathy.

This rearrangement joins TRBV7-9 to TRBJ2-3; D is perhaps TRBD2 (5 bases). V shed 2 bases and J shed 5 bases, with 14 bases lying between them. The germline V gene encodes CDR1 SEHNR and CDR2 FQNEAQ (reference sequence). The CDR3 totals 15 residues. CDR3 DNA: TGTGCCAGCAGCTTAAAACTAGATCAAGGAGATACGCAGTATTTT. Translating it yields CASSLKLDQGDTQYF.

This clonotype was seen repeatedly, ten times or more. This chain links TRBV29-1 with TRBJ1-1; D is possibly TRBD1 (5 bases). The length of the CDR3 is 13 residues. Germline loops: CDR1 SQVTM, CDR2 ANQGSEA. Between the trimmed V and J ends, which lost 0 bases and 5 bases, there was a span of 10 bases. CDR3 protein: CSVEEGVGTEAFF. The CDR3, as DNA: TGCAGCGTTGAAGAAGGGGTGGGTACTGAAGCTTTCTTT.

Turning to this clonotype: With a much larger clone just one base away, this may be a read error. The chain recombines TRBV15 with TRBJ1-1; D remains ambiguous. V was cut by 3 bases and J by 0 bases, with 5 bases left in between. This CDR3 contains 13 residues. In germline, CDR1 is LNHNV, CDR2 YYDKDF (reference sequence). The CDR3 is CATSRFMNTEAFF. DNA for the CDR3: TGTGCCACCAGCAGGTTCATGAACACTGAAGCTTTCTTT.

This sequence joins TRBV5-4 and TRBJ2-1; 10 nucleotides align to TRBD2. The ends lost 1 base at V and 6 bases at J; junction bases unmatched: 7. Germline assignment: CDR1 SGHNT and CDR2 YYREEE (reference sequence). This CDR3 region has 16 residues. The CDR3 spells CASSLRAGGPSNEQFF. The DNA of the CDR3 is TGTGCCAGCAGCTTGAGAGCGGGAGGGCCTAGCAATGAGCAGTTCTTC.

This clonotype was seen repeatedly, ten times or more. The rearrangement joins TRBV30 to TRBJ2-5; D possibly corresponds to TRBD2 (5 bases). Trimming stripped 2 bases from V and 3 bases from J, with 10 bases between. There are 13 residues in the CDR3. The germline gives CDR1 GTSNPN, CDR2 SVGIG (reference sequence). The CDR3 DNA follows: TGTGCCTGGAGTCCACCAGCGGAAGAGACCCAGTACTTC. It specifies CAWSPPAEETQYF.

This clonotype was seen ten or more times. This chain links TRBV2 with TRBJ2-7; weak D call: TRBD1 (6 bases). Germline CDR1 and CDR2: SNHLY and FYNNEI. Trimming took off 8 bases at V and 7 bases at J, with 15 bases between the two ends. The CDR3 sequence is 12 residues long. CDR3: CASGGQTGEQYF. The CDR3 nucleotides read TGTGCCAGCGGGGGACAAACTGGGGAGCAGTACTTC.

Ten or more counts support this clonotype. The chain uses TRBV20-1 and TRBJ2-1; unclear D gene. The CDR3 contains 12 residues. The V end was cut by 4 bases, the J end by 6 bases, with 10 bases between. The germline V gene has CDR1 DFQATT and CDR2 SNEGSKA (reference sequence). CDR3 residues: CSANGSPNEQFF. CDR3 sequence (DNA): TGCAGTGCTAACGGGTCACCCAATGAGCAGTTCTTC.

With regard to this clonotype: A clone one base away is much larger, so this may be a read error. V usage is TRBV12-3 or TRBV12-4 and J usage is TRBJ2-3, with 8 positions matching TRBD2. The CDR3 is 15 amino acids. Trimming removed 5 bases from V and 4 bases from J; junction bases left unmatched: 8. CDR3 DNA sequence: TGTGCCAGCAGTGCCTCTGGCGGGAGGTCAGATACGCAGTATTTT. It codes for CASSASGGRSDTQYF.

V usage is TRBV19 and J usage is TRBJ1-1; the D is unclear. Germline CDR1 LNHDA, CDR2 SQIVND (reference sequence). This CDR3 comprises 14 residues. Trimming took 3 bases from V and 4 from J, leaving 12 bases between them. CDR3 in amino acids: CASSIGVAVTEAFF. The CDR3, as DNA: TGTGCCAGTAGTATTGGGGTCGCGGTCACTGAAGCTTTCTTT.

The rearrangement links TRBV9 to TRBJ2-1; no clear D. Trimming took off 3 bases at V and 10 bases at J, with 14 bases between the two ends. The germline V gene encodes CDR1 SGDLS and CDR2 YYNGEE. The CDR3 totals 13 residues. CDR3 sequence: CASSDLLTHEQFF. CDR3 DNA sequence: TGTGCCAGCAGCGATCTCCTGACCCACGAGCAGTTCTTC.

J is TRBJ2-5 and V is TRBV6-2 or TRBV6-3; tentative D call: TRBD2 (7 bases). The CDR3 has 17 amino acids. Looked up from germline, CDR1 is MNHEY and CDR2 is SVGEGT. Trimming shortened V by 2 bases and J by 3 bases, and 19 bases separated the two germline ends. The CDR3 region has the DNA TGTGCCAGCAGTTACCTCGGACCGGGGGCGGGAGAAGAGACCCAGTACTTC. It is translated as CASSYLGPGAGEETQYF.

This clonotype occurred many times. The rearrangement uses TRBV5-5 and TRBJ2-7; no clear D. Germline V CDR1 and CDR2: SGHKS, YYEKEE (reference sequence). V was trimmed by 2 bases and J by 4 bases, leaving 13 bases between them. The CDR3 loop spans 14 amino acids. CDR3 DNA sequence: TGTGCCAGCAGCTTTCACCCTAGACCATACGAGCAGTACTTC. Translation gives CASSFHPRPYEQYF.

This clonotype showed up many times. The chain carries TRBV18 and TRBJ1-1; D is perhaps TRBD1 (6 bases). The length of the CDR3 is 14 residues. Trimming left V 10 bases short and J 5 bases short, with 20 bases between. In germline, CDR1 is KGHSH, CDR2 LQKENI. The DNA for the CDR3 is TGTGCCACCAACTCACAGGGCTGGGGGACTGAAGCTTTCTTT. It codes for CATNSQGWGTEAFF.

This clonotype has ten or more counts. The rearrangement uses TRBV28 and TRBJ2-4; a weak D match, TRBD1 (5 bases). The CDR3 is 17 amino acids. Trimming took 2 bases from V and 0 from J, leaving 14 bases between them. The V gene's germline CDR1 is MDHEN and CDR2 SYDVKM. The CDR3 region has the DNA TGTGCCAGCAGTTTAGGGCGGACAATACTAGCCAAAAACATTCAGTACTTC. Its translation is CASSLGRTILAKNIQYF.

This clonotype was counted at least ten times. This chain joins TRBV5-1 and TRBJ1-1, with TRBD1 matching 11 bases. The length of the CDR3 is 15 residues. The V and J ends lost 3 bases and 7 bases, in that order; junction bases with no gene match: 8. CDR1 and CDR2 (germline): SGHRS, YFSETQ. The CDR3 here is CASSSRTGGKNEAFF. In nucleotides, the CDR3 is TGCGCCAGCAGCTCGCGGACAGGGGGCAAGAATGAAGCTTTCTTT.

This clonotype was seen repeatedly, ten times or more. The chain couples TRBV5-1 to TRBJ2-3; TRBD1 or TRBD2 may be the D gene (7 bases each). The CDR3 is 17 amino acids. Germline V gene data show CDR1 as SGHRS and CDR2 as YFSETQ. V shed 1 base and J shed 3 bases, with 18 bases lying between them. The CDR3 reads CASSLQQGGGLTDTQYF. CDR3 DNA: TGCGCCAGCAGCTTGCAGCAGGGGGGGGGCCTGACAGATACGCAGTATTTT.

This clonotype was counted many times. V is TRBV27 and J is TRBJ2-1; D is perhaps TRBD2 (5 bases). This CDR3 comprises 12 residues. Germline CDR1 and CDR2: MNHEY and SMNVEV (reference sequence). The ends were cut back, 6 bases at V and 7 bases at J, with 10 bases in the middle. This CDR3 reads CASSQLENEQFF. As DNA, the CDR3 is TGTGCCAGCAGCCAACTAGAAAATGAGCAGTTCTTC.

This clonotype was detected many times. The V gene is TRBV12-3 or TRBV12-4, the J gene TRBJ2-1; 10 nucleotides match TRBD1. CDR3 length: 16 amino acids. Trimming took 6 bases from V and 7 from J; bases not matched to a gene: 12. CDR3 coding DNA: TGTGCCAGCAGCCCTACCGTGGGACAGGGGAAAAATGAGCAGTTCTTC. Encoded protein: CASSPTVGQGKNEQFF.

This chain connects TRBV9 to TRBJ2-1, with TRBD2 matching over 13 bases. The germline V gene has CDR1 SGDLS and CDR2 YYNGEE. The CDR3 has 15 amino acids. V lost 4 bases to trimming and J lost 7 bases; unmatched junction nucleotides: 5. The DNA of the CDR3 is TGTGCCAGCAGCCAACTAGCGGGAGGGGGGAATGAGCAGTTCTTC. Its translation: CASSQLAGGGNEQFF.

This clonotype was picked up many times. The chain joins TRBV6-1 to TRBJ2-2, with TRBD2 matching 10 bases. The CDR3 sequence is 15 residues long. Looked up from germline, CDR1 is MNHNS and CDR2 is SASEGT. V gave up 5 bases and J gave up 3 bases; unmatched junction bases: 3. CDR3 in DNA: TGTGCCAGCAGTTTTGGACTAGCGGACACCGGGGAGCTGTTTTTT. Amino acids: CASSFGLADTGELFF.

The table lists this clonotype with many counts. The CDR3 loop is CAWIDKNLYEQYF. CDR3 nucleotide sequence: TGTGCCTGGATAGATAAAAACCTCTACGAGCAGTACTTC. This sequence joins TRBV30 and TRBJ2-7; D is uncertain. This CDR3 has 13 residues. The germline V gene encodes CDR1 GTSNPN and CDR2 SVGIG (reference sequence). V lost 4 bases and J 3 bases, leaving 13 bases between the germline ends.

In its sample, this clonotype was seen many times. This chain connects TRBV20-1 to TRBJ1-1; the D is unclear. Germline loops: CDR1 DFQATT, CDR2 SNEGSKA (reference sequence). Deletions cut 2 bases from V and 1 base from J, with 11 bases between. This CDR3 is built from 14 residues. CDR3 amino acids: CSARSDLGNTEAFF. In DNA form, the CDR3 reads TGCAGTGCTAGATCCGACTTAGGGAACACTGAAGCTTTCTTT.

This clonotype turned up a few times. This chain uses TRBV15 with TRBJ1-1, with 7 bases aligning to TRBD1. The junction had 7 bases not matched to a gene; V was cut back by 2 bases and J by 1 base. The CDR3 length is 16 residues. CDR1 and CDR2 from the germline V gene are LNHNV and YYDKDF (reference sequence). The CDR3: CATSRSKTGWNTEAFF. CDR3 nucleotide sequence: TGTGCCACCAGCAGATCGAAGACAGGGTGGAACACTGAAGCTTTCTTT.

The V gene is TRBV5-8, the J gene TRBJ2-1; TRBD1 matches 7 bases. The better agreement between TRBJ2-7 and the DNA end casts doubt on the J call. This CDR3 contains 15 residues. The germline V gene has CDR1 SGHTS and CDR2 YDEGEE. The CDR3 nucleotides are TGTGCCAGCAGCGCCCCCGGTAGAGGACAGGCTGAGCAGTACTTC. Protein sequence: CASSAPGRGQAEQYF.